The rows below give T cell receptor beta chains drawn from one sample of a study of T cells in Graves' hyperthyroidism and ophthalmopathy. TCRdb ran MiXCR on the multiplex PCR reads and lists one entry per CDR3 protein. The sample has more than 500,000 distinct CDR3 sequences, 15% to 20% seen once. Sequences were obtained from blood. The receptor set was obtained from a woman aged 25 to 45 with Graves' hyperthyroidism. Each CDR3 is given with its conserved first and last residue. Each record gives: clone size, J gene, D gene, V gene, CDR3 DNA, CDR3 protein. A D gene is named only where the DNA matches it firmly. Part of the rows lack a size; the others show once, few, many or a class for expanded clones.

>.|TRBJ2-1|TRBD1|TRBV5-6
TGTGCCAGCAGCCGGGGGACTGACAGGGGCTCCTACAATGAGCAGTTCTTC
CASSRGTDRGSYNEQFF
>.|TRBJ2-2|.|TRBV18
TGTGCCAGCTCACCTCTTGGTGGGACCGGGGAGCTGTTTTTT
CASSPLGGTGELFF
>many|TRBJ1-1|.|TRBV20-1
TGCAGTGCTAGAGAAGTCGGGGGAACTGAAGCTTTCTTT
CSAREVGGTEAFF
>.|TRBJ2-5|TRBD1|TRBV29-1
TGCAGCGTTCCCGCGTTTCCGAGGGGGCAAAAGACCCAGTACTTC
CSVPAFPRGQKTQYF
>.|TRBJ2-1|.|TRBV9
TGTGCCAGCAGCGTAGATCCCAGGCGTAATGAGCAGTTCTTC
CASSVDPRRNEQFF
>.|TRBJ2-7|TRBD2|TRBV28
TGTGCCAGCAGTCGGACCGGGACTAGCGGGACTTACGAGCAGTACTTC
CASSRTGTSGTYEQYF
>many|TRBJ2-1|.|TRBV29-1
TGCAGCGTTGAAAACAGGGGAGGGAGCTCCTACAATGAGCAGTTCTTC
CSVENRGGSSYNEQFF
>.|TRBJ1-5|.|TRBV29-1
TGCAGCGTCCGTGGCGATGGGGGGCCCCAGCATTTT
CSVRGDGGPQHF
>.|TRBJ1-2|.|TRBV20-1
TGCAGTGCTAGATCTCGGGTTTTGTACGGCTACACCTTC
CSARSRVLYGYTF
>.|TRBJ2-5|TRBD2|TRBV5-8
TGTGCCAGCAGCTTGAGAACCGGGACTAGCGGGAGAGAGACCCAGTACTTC
CASSLRTGTSGRETQYF
>.|TRBJ2-2|.|TRBV12-3/TRBV12-4
TGTGCCAGCAAAGGGGCGCACACCGGGGAGCTGTTTTTT
CASKGAHTGELFF
>.|TRBJ2-1|TRBD2|TRBV2
TGTGCCAGCGAGGGACTAGCGGGAGGGCCGAGTAACTATGAGCAGTTCTTC
CASEGLAGGPSNYEQFF
>.|TRBJ2-7|TRBD1|TRBV10-3
TGTGCCATCAGGACAGGGAGCTCCTACGAGCAGTACTTC
CAIRTGSSYEQYF
>few|TRBJ2-1|.|TRBV6-1
TGTGCCAGCAGTGCCGCCCTGAGCTCCTACAATGAGCAGTTCTTC
CASSAALSSYNEQFF
>many|TRBJ2-5|.|TRBV27
TGTGCCAGCAGTTATCGGGGCTCCTATCAGTCCCAGTACTTC
CASSYRGSYQSQYF
>.|TRBJ1-3|.|TRBV5-6
TGTGCCAGCAGCTTGTACGGAAGCTCTGGAAACACCATATATTTT
CASSLYGSSGNTIYF
>few|TRBJ1-5|.|TRBV10-3
TGTGCCATCAGTGAGACGGGGGGAGATCAGCCCCAGCATTTT
CAISETGGDQPQHF
>many|TRBJ2-1|TRBD2|TRBV20-1
TGCAGTGCTGGGGGCCGGGGGGGCTTTGACAATGAGCAGTTCTTC
CSAGGRGGFDNEQFF
>.|TRBJ1-3|.|TRBV11-3
TGTGCCAGCAGCGTAACTTGGGGCGCGTCGGGAAACACCATATATTTT
CASSVTWGASGNTIYF
>.|TRBJ1-4|.|TRBV27
TGTGCCAGCACTACAGGGAACCTTAATGAAAAACTGTTTTTT
CASTTGNLNEKLFF
>many|TRBJ2-1|TRBD1|TRBV3-1
TGTGCCAGCAGCCTACGACAGGGGTACAATGAGCAGTTCTTC
CASSLRQGYNEQFF
>.|TRBJ2-2|.|TRBV9
TGTGCCACCGCCGGGACTTTAGACACCGGGGAGCTGTTTTTT
CATAGTLDTGELFF